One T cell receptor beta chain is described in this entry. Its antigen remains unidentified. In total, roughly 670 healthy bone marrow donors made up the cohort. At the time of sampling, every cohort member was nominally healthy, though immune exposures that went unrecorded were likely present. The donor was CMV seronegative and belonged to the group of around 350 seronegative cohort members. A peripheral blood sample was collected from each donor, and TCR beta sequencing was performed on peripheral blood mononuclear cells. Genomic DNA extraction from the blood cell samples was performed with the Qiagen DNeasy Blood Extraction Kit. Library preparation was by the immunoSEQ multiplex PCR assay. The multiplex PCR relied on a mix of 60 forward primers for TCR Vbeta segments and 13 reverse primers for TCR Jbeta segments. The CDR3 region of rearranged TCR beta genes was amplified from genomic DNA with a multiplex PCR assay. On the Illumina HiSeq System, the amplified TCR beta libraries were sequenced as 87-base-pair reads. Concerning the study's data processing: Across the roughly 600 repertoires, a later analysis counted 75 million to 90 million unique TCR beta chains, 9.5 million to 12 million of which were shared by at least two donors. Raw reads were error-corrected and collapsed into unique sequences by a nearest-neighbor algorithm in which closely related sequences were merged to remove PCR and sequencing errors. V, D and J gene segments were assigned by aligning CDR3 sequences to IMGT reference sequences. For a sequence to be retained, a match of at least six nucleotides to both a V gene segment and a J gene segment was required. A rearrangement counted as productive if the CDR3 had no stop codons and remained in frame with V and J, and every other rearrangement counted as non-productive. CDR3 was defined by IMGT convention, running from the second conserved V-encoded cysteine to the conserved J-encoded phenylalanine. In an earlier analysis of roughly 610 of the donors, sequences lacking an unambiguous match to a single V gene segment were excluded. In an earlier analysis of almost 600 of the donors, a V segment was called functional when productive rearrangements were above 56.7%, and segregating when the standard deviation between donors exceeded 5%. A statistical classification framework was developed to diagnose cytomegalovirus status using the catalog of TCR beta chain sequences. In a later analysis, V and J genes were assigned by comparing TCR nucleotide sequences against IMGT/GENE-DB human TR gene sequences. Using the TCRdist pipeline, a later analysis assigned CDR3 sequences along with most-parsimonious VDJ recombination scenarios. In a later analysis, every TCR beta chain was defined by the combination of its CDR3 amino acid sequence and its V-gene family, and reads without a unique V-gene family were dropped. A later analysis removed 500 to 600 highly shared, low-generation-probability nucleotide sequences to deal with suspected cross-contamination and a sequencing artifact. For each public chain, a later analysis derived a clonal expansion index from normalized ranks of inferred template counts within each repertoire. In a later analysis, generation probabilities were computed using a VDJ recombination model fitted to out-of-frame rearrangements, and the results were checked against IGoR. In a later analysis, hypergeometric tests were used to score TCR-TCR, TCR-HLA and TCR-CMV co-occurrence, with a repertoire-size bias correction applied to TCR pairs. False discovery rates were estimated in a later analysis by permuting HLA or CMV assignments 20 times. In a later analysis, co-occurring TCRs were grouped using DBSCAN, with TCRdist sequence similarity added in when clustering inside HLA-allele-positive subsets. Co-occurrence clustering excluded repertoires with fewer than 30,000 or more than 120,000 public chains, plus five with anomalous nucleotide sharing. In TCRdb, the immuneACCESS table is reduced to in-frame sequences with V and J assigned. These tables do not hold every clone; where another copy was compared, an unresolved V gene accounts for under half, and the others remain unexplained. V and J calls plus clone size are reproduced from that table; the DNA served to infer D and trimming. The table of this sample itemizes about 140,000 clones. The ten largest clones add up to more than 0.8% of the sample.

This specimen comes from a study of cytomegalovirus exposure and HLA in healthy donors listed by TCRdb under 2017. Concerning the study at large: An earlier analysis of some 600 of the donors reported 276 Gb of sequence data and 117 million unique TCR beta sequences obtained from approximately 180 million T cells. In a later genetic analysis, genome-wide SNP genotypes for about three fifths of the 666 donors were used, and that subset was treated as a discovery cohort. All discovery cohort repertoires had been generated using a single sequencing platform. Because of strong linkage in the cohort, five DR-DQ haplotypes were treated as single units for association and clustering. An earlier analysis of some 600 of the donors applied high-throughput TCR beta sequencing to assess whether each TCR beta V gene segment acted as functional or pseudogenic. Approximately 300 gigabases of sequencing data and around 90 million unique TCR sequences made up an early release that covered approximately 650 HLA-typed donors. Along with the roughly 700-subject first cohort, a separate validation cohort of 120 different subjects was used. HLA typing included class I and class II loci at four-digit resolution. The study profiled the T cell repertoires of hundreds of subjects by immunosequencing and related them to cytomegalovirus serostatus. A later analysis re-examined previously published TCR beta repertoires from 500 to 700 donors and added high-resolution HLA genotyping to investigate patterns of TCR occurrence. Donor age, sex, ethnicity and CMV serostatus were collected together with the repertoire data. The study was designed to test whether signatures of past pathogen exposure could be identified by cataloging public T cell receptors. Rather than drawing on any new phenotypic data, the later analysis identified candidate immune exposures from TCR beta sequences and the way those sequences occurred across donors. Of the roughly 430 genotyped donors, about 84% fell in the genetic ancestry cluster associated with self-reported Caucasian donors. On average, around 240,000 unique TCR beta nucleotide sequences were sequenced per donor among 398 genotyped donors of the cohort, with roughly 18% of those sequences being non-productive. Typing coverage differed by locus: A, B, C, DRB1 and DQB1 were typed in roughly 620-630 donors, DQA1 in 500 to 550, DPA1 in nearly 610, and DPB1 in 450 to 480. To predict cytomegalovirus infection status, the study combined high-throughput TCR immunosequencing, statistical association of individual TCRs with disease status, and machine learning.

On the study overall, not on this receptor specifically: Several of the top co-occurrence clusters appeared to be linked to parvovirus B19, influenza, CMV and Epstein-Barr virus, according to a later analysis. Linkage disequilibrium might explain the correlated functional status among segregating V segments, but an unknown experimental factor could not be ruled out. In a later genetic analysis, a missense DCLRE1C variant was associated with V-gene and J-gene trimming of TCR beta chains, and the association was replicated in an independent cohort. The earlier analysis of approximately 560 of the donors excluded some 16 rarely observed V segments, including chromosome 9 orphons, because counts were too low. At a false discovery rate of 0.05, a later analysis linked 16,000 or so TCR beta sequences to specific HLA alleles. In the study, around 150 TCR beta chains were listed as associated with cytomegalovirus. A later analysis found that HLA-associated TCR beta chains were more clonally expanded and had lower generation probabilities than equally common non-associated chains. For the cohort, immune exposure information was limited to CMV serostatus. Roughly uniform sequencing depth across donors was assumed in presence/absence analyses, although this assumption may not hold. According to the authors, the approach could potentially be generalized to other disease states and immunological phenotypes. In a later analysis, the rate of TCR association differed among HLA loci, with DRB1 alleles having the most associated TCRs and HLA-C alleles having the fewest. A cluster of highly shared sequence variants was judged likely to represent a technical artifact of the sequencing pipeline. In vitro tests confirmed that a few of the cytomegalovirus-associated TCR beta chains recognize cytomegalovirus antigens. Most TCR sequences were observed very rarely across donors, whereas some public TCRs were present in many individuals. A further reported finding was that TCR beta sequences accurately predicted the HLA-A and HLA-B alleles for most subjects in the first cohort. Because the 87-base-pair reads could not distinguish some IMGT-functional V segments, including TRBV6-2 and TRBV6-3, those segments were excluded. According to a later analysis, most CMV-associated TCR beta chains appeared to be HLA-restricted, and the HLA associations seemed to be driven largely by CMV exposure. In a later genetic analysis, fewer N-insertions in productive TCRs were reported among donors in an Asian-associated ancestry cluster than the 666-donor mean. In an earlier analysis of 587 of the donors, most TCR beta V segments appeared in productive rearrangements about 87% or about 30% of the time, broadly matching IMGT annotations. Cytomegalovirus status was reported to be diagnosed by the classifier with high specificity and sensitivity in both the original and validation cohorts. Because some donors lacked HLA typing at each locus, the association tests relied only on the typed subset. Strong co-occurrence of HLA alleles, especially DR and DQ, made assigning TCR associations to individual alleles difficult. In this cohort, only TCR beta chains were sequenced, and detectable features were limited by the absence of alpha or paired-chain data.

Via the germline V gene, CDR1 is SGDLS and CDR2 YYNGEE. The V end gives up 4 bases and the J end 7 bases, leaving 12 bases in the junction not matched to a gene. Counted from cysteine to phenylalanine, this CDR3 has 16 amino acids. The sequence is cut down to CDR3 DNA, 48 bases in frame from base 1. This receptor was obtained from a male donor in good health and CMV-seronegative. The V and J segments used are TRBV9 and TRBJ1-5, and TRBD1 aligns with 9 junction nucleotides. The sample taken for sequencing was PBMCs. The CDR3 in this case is CASSPGTGREYQPQHF. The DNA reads TGTGCCAGCAGCCCGGGGACAGGGAGGGAGTACCAGCCCCAGCATTTT.